These T cell receptor beta chains were read from a single sample in a study of T-cell memory formation after mild COVID-19. Each CDR3 protein is one row after TCRdb ran MiXCR on the 5' RACE reads. The sample includes approximately 400,000 distinct CDR3 sequences, more than 15% of them seen just once. The sequencing sample was made of PBMCs or a T cell subset sorted from them (not recorded which). These receptors originate from a man between 18 and 35 years old who had mild COVID-19 (a few samples of this study predate the infection). Cell type and time point are not known. The CDR3 runs from the conserved cysteine through the conserved F or W. D genes are given only for firm matches. A row's size may be missing; if present it is once, few, many or a size class.

>TRBV3-1|-|-|TRBJ1-5
TGTGCCAGCAGCCAAAGCCCAGCCAGCAATCAGCCCCAGCATTTT
CASSQSPASNQPQHF
>TRBV7-9|many|-|TRBJ1-6
TGTGCCAGCAGCTTAGATGCGGATTCACCCCTCCACTTT
CASSLDADSPLHF
>TRBV27|-|TRBD1|TRBJ1-6
TGTGCCAGCAATACCCGAGGAGGAGGGGGACAGGGGATACTCTCACCCCTCCACTTT
CASNTRGGGGQGILSPLHF
>TRBV3-1|few|TRBD1|TRBJ1-4
TGTGCCAGCAGGATGGACAGGGCAAATGAAAAACTGTTTTTT
CASRMDRANEKLFF
>TRBV4-3|few|-|TRBJ2-1
TGCGCCAGTTCCCAAATCCCCCAAGATCATGAGCAGTTCTTC
CASSQIPQDHEQFF
>TRBV10-3|-|TRBD1|TRBJ2-7
TGTGCCATCAGGGACACGACAGGGGGCTACGAGCAGTACTTC
CAIRDTTGGYEQYF
>TRBV6-6|few|-|TRBJ2-4
TGTGCCAGCAGTTACGGGCGGACACGGGCCGGCATTCAGTACTTC
CASSYGRTRAGIQYF
>TRBV2|few|-|TRBJ2-3
TGTGCCAGCATACGGGGGGATACGCAGTATTTT
CASIRGDTQYF
>TRBV7-2|-|TRBD2|TRBJ2-1
TGTGCCAGCAGCGGCAATGGCCAGCGGGGGGGCCACAATGAGCAGTTCTTC
CASSGNGQRGGHNEQFF
>TRBV7-2|-|-|TRBJ1-1
TGTGCCAGCAGCTCCCTAGGGGTCACTGAAGCTTTCTTT
CASSSLGVTEAFF
>TRBV6-5|few|-|TRBJ1-3
TGTGCCAGCAGTTACTCGAGCCAGACTACCTCCGGAAACACCATATATTTT
CASSYSSQTTSGNTIYF
>TRBV19|few|TRBD2|TRBJ2-1
TGTGCCAGTAGTATAACCCCGAGCGGGGCGAACAATGAGCAGTTCTTC
CASSITPSGANNEQFF
>TRBV6-1|-|-|TRBJ2-7
TGTGCCAGCAGTGGCAGGGGACTGCTCTACGAGCAGTACTTC
CASSGRGLLYEQYF
>TRBV20-1|-|TRBD2|TRBJ2-5
TGCAGTGCCGTACCATTACTAGCGGAGGTACAAGAGACCCAGTACTTC
CSAVPLLAEVQETQYF
>TRBV6-1|-|-|TRBJ2-1
TGTGCCAGCAGTGAAGTTTCGGCAGGGAAGAATGAGCAGTTCTTC
CASSEVSAGKNEQFF
>TRBV5-4|few|-|TRBJ2-5
TGTGCCAGCAGCTTCTCGGGGATGCAAGAGACCCAGTACTTC
CASSFSGMQETQYF
>TRBV9|-|-|TRBJ2-3
TGTGCCAGCAGCGTAGGGCGGGTACCTAGCACAGATACGCAGTATTTT
CASSVGRVPSTDTQYF
>TRBV29-1|-|-|TRBJ1-1
TGCAGCGTTGCCCCGGCCGGCAATGCTGAAGCTTTCTTT
CSVAPAGNAEAFF
>TRBV20-1|-|-|TRBJ2-5
TGCAGTGCTCCCCGGCCAAGTCCTGGAGAGACCCAGTACTTC
CSAPRPSPGETQYF
>TRBV10-3|few|-|TRBJ1-2
TGTGCCATCAGTGGCCTCCCCCGGGACGGCCCGTTCTATGGCTACACCTTC
CAISGLPRDGPFYGYTF